The clone carrying this T cell receptor beta chain was observed a few times. This sample is part of a study of blood T cell repertoires in COVID-19. Whole-study context: PBMCs, B-cell-depleted T cells, or T cells were the source of the cDNA or gDNA that made up the material.

Data came from immunoSEQ multiplex PCR; TCRdb stores just in-frame clones and leaves some out. Of about 260,000 clones in the sample, approximately 80% are singletons; the top ten hold around 4.2%. The germline V and J ends were trimmed by 3 bases and 0 bases, with 18 bases remaining between them. Germline CDR1 reads LNHDA; CDR2 reads SQIVND (reference sequence). The CDR3 extends over 18 amino acids. The rearrangement uses TRBV19 and TRBJ1-5; D remains unclear. This TCR came from a man in his fifties or sixties with acute or convalescent COVID-19. Material: peripheral blood. The CDR3 reads CASSIGLSRSVSNQPQHF. The DNA of the CDR3 is TGTGCCAGTAGTATTGGACTAAGTCGATCAGTTAGCAATCAGCCCCAGCATTTT.